A selection of T cell receptor beta chains follows, all from one sample in a study of cytomegalovirus exposure and HLA in healthy donors. Libraries were prepared by immunoSEQ multiplex PCR; TCRdb keeps only in-frame clonotypes and omits some of them. The sample yields tens of thousands of clones, less than 75% seen once. Sequenced input: PBMCs. These receptors came from a man between 40 and 49 years old in good health and CMV-seropositive. Both conserved end residues are part of each CDR3. Fields, in order: CDR3 protein, J gene, V gene.

CDR3aa: CASSPGALSTEAFF
j_gene: TRBJ1-1
v_gene: TRBV28

CDR3aa: CASSQGGRTGVGAPQHF
j_gene: TRBJ1-5
v_gene: TRBV5-6

CDR3aa: CASSLVAGSYEQYF
j_gene: TRBJ2-7
v_gene: TRBV5-6

CDR3aa: CSVDRGQGYTF
j_gene: TRBJ1-2
v_gene: TRBV29-1

CDR3aa: CASSPAEGSEKLFF
j_gene: TRBJ1-4
v_gene: TRBV5-1

CDR3aa: CATARSYQETQYF
j_gene: TRBJ2-5
v_gene: TRBV27

CDR3aa: CASSSGSHYEQYF
j_gene: TRBJ2-7
v_gene: TRBV11-2

CDR3aa: CASSPGQGYEKLFF
j_gene: TRBJ1-4
v_gene: TRBV7-2

CDR3aa: CASSQASGVNTGELFF
j_gene: TRBJ2-2
v_gene: TRBV4-3

CDR3aa: CASSPASWGDTEAFF
j_gene: TRBJ1-1
v_gene: TRBV18

CDR3aa: CASSLAQVKNEQFF
j_gene: TRBJ2-1
v_gene: TRBV5-1

CDR3aa: CASSPLRDRGYNEKLFF
j_gene: TRBJ1-4
v_gene: TRBV18

CDR3aa: CASSRVQNTGELFF
j_gene: TRBJ2-2
v_gene: TRBV5-6

CDR3aa: CASSERRGGNSPLHF
j_gene: TRBJ1-6
v_gene: TRBV6-1

CDR3aa: CASSQGMQSLSSGANVLTF
j_gene: TRBJ2-6
v_gene: TRBV4-1

CDR3aa: CASSIPGGNYGYTF
j_gene: TRBJ1-2
v_gene: TRBV19

CDR3aa: CASSPKALGRGPRETQYF
j_gene: TRBJ2-5
v_gene: TRBV5-4

CDR3aa: CASSYRGRTDTQYF
j_gene: TRBJ2-3
v_gene: TRBV6-5

CDR3aa: CASTPGGKWGELFF
j_gene: TRBJ2-2
v_gene: TRBV6-1

CDR3aa: CAFGGAKETQYF
j_gene: TRBJ2-5
v_gene: TRBV30

CDR3aa: CASIGRQGSGEAFF
j_gene: TRBJ1-1
v_gene: TRBV19

CDR3aa: CASSLGGGRANEKLFF
j_gene: TRBJ1-4
v_gene: TRBV5-4

CDR3aa: CASSKGGRNRSQETQYF
j_gene: TRBJ2-5
v_gene: TRBV21-1

CDR3aa: CASSSVFATNEKLFF
j_gene: TRBJ1-4
v_gene: TRBV11-2

CDR3aa: CASSWGESEAFF
j_gene: TRBJ1-1
v_gene: TRBV7-8

CDR3aa: CASSFYRADTQYF
j_gene: TRBJ2-3
v_gene: TRBV6-5

CDR3aa: CASSRTSGGARETQYF
j_gene: TRBJ2-5
v_gene: TRBV7-9

CDR3aa: CASSQDGGSGNTIYF
j_gene: TRBJ1-3
v_gene: TRBV4-3

CDR3aa: CASSYSASGEAFF
j_gene: TRBJ1-1
v_gene: TRBV6-5

CDR3aa: CASSYGGTVYEQYF
j_gene: TRBJ2-7
v_gene: TRBV6-5

CDR3aa: CASSYASTSGRDEQFF
j_gene: TRBJ2-1
v_gene: TRBV6-5

CDR3aa: CASSPRTGGNTGELFF
j_gene: TRBJ2-2
v_gene: TRBV11-2

CDR3aa: CASSPSGGANEQFF
j_gene: TRBJ2-1
v_gene: TRBV13

CDR3aa: CASSPNGDTEAFF
j_gene: TRBJ1-1
v_gene: TRBV5-1

CDR3aa: CASSFIKGGTGELFF
j_gene: TRBJ2-2
v_gene: TRBV11-2

CDR3aa: CASSYGQGTYEQYF
j_gene: TRBJ2-7
v_gene: TRBV6-5

CDR3aa: CASSPGQGGGQPQHF
j_gene: TRBJ1-5
v_gene: TRBV28

CDR3aa: CAISESYEGGEQFF
j_gene: TRBJ2-1
v_gene: TRBV10-3

CDR3aa: CASSLTRGQGTDTQYF
j_gene: TRBJ2-3
v_gene: TRBV5-4

CDR3aa: CASRSTGGDGANVLTF
j_gene: TRBJ2-6
v_gene: TRBV28

CDR3aa: CASSFGREETQYF
j_gene: TRBJ2-5
v_gene: TRBV11-1

CDR3aa: CSASVGGTEAFF
j_gene: TRBJ1-1
v_gene: TRBV29-1

CDR3aa: CASSLSGFSYNEQFF
j_gene: TRBJ2-1
v_gene: TRBV27

CDR3aa: CASSIDAQPNSPLHF
j_gene: TRBJ1-6
v_gene: TRBV19

CDR3aa: CASSNREGGELFF
j_gene: TRBJ2-2
v_gene: TRBV11-2

CDR3aa: CASSKDRQGRGTDTQYF
j_gene: TRBJ2-3
v_gene: TRBV21-1

CDR3aa: CASSRMLGGLNTEAFF
j_gene: TRBJ1-1
v_gene: TRBV4-3

CDR3aa: CASSQDWQGANTEAFF
j_gene: TRBJ1-1
v_gene: TRBV4-1

CDR3aa: CSVSWTGGSGANVLTF
j_gene: TRBJ2-6
v_gene: TRBV29-1

CDR3aa: CASDRQGMNTEAFF
j_gene: TRBJ1-1
v_gene: TRBV19

CDR3aa: CASSGELGTANSPLHF
j_gene: TRBJ1-6
v_gene: TRBV5-6

CDR3aa: CASSLGQNTEAFF
j_gene: TRBJ1-1
v_gene: TRBV7-9

CDR3aa: CASSLQGSSGNTIYF
j_gene: TRBJ1-3
v_gene: TRBV27

CDR3aa: CASSLAENQPQHF
j_gene: TRBJ1-5
v_gene: TRBV5-1

CDR3aa: CASSLSAGSTDTQYF
j_gene: TRBJ2-3
v_gene: TRBV7-3

CDR3aa: CASSHRDRGLQVVEAFF
j_gene: TRBJ1-1
v_gene: TRBV5-6

CDR3aa: CASSLRPGLAENTGELFF
j_gene: TRBJ2-2
v_gene: TRBV19

CDR3aa: CASSQGGGSNEKLFF
j_gene: TRBJ1-4
v_gene: TRBV4-3

CDR3aa: CAIRLAGDYEQYF
j_gene: TRBJ2-7
v_gene: TRBV10-3

CDR3aa: CASSEGQGVYYGYTF
j_gene: TRBJ1-2
v_gene: TRBV2